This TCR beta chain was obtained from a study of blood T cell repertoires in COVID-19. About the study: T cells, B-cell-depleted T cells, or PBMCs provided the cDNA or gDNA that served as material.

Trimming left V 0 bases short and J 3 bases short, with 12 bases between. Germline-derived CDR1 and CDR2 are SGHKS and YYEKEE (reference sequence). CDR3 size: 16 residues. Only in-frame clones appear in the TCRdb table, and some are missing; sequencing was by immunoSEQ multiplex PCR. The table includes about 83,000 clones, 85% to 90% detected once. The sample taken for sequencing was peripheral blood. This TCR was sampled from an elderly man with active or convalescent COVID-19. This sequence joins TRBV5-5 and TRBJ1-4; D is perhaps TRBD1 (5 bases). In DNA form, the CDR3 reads TGTGCCAGCAGCTTGGGTACGGGGGTCCCTAATGAAAAACTGTTTTTT. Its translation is CASSLGTGVPNEKLFF.